These T cell receptor beta chains were read from a single sample in a study of identifying expanded T cells in peripheral blood. The data were produced by immunoSEQ multiplex PCR, yet TCRdb's version contains in-frame clones alone and is incomplete. The sample contains about 91,000 clones, around nine tenths of which appear only once. Sample: blood. These receptors were collected from a person aged 18 to 70 in good health. Both conserved end residues are part of each CDR3. D genes are given only for firm matches.

V: TRBV4-2
D: NA
CDR3: CASSHSTSTGELFF

V: TRBV6-6
D: NA
CDR3: CASSPGSYNEQFF

V: TRBV27
D: TRBD1
CDR3: CASRGQGLIQETQYF

V: TRBV5-4
D: TRBD1
CDR3: CASSDRAYEQYF

V: TRBV11-2
D: TRBD2
CDR3: CASSSLAGGSYEQYF

V: TRBV2
D: TRBD2
CDR3: CASSRREWDGELFF

V: TRBV7-3
D: NA
CDR3: CASSLGGDGYTF

V: TRBV30
D: NA
CDR3: CAWTSSFLSSYNEQFF

V: TRBV4-1
D: TRBD2
CDR3: CASSRGLAGGGPYNEQFF

V: TRBV6-4
D: NA
CDR3: CARMTLLGGNRIDNQPQHF

V: TRBV15
D: NA
CDR3: CATSSDSKGDTQYF

V: TRBV7-9
D: NA
CDR3: CASSSDSDAGYEQYF

V: TRBV5-4
D: NA
CDR3: CASKIPQGSGYTF

V: TRBV15
D: TRBD1
CDR3: CATSAPGQGPREQYF

V: TRBV25-1
D: NA
CDR3: CASSESRRDTGELFF

V: TRBV5-1
D: NA
CDR3: CASMEQTFSYEQYF

V: TRBV27
D: TRBD2
CDR3: CASSLSRLAGDSAYNEQFF

V: TRBV28
D: NA
CDR3: CASMEGGSAGPYGYTF

V: TRBV27
D: NA
CDR3: CASSLYREGNTQYF

V: TRBV10-2
D: NA
CDR3: CASGAVFGNTEAFF

V: TRBV21-1
D: NA
CDR3: CASSKVSYYRDDQPQHF

V: TRBV2
D: TRBD1
CDR3: CASSLTGLTNTGELFF

V: TRBV7-9
D: NA
CDR3: CASSLVSGTNEKLFF

V: TRBV9
D: TRBD2
CDR3: CASGLGTSGYNEQFF

V: TRBV4-2
D: TRBD1
CDR3: CASSQPGQGSYNEQFF

V: TRBV9
D: TRBD2
CDR3: CASSVAGGPADTQYF

V: TRBV19
D: NA
CDR3: CASGARGDSNQPQHF

V: TRBV5-1
D: NA
CDR3: CASKPGTSYNEQFF

V: TRBV7-2
D: TRBD1
CDR3: CASSRRTGGANEKLFF

V: TRBV19
D: NA
CDR3: CASSRWVGEVPQLNSNQPQHF

V: TRBV7-6
D: NA
CDR3: CASSRDEALQETQYF

V: TRBV7-9
D: TRBD2
CDR3: CASSSFAGGSVYEQYF

V: TRBV30
D: NA
CDR3: CALQQGIGELFF

V: TRBV6-5
D: NA
CDR3: CASSPGLQETQYF